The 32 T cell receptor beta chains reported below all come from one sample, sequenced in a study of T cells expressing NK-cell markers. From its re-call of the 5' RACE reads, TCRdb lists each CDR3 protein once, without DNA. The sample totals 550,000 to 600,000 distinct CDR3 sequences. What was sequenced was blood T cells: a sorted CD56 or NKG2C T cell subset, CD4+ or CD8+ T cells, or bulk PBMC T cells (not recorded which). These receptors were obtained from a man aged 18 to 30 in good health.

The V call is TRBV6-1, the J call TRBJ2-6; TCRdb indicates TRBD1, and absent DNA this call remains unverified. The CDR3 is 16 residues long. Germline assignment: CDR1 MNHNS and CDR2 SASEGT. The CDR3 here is CASSTTGVSGANVLTF.

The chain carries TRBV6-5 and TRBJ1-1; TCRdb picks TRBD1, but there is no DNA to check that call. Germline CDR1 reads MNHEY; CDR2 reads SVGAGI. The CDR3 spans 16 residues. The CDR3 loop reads CASSFRDRGLNTEAFF.

The CDR3 sequence: CASSKGLAGDEQYF. V and J are TRBV6-1 and TRBJ2-7; TCRdb outputs TRBD2, but without DNA this stays unchecked. Germline CDR1 reads MNHNS; CDR2 reads SASEGT. The CDR3 length is 14 residues.

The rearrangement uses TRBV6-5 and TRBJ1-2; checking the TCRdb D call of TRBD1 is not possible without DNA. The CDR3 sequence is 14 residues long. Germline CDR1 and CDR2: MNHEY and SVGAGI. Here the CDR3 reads CASSSAGQGNGYTF.

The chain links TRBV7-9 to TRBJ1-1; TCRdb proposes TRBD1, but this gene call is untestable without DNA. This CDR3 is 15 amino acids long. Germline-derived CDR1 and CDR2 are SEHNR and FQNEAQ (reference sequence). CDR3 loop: CASSFRGGRNTEAFF. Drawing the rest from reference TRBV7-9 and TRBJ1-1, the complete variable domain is DTGVSQNPRHKITKRGQNVTFRCDPISEHNRLYWYRQTLGQGPEFLTYFQNEAQLEKSRLLSDRFSAERPKGSFSTLEIQRTEQGDSAMYLCASSFRGGRNTEAFFGQGTRLTVV.

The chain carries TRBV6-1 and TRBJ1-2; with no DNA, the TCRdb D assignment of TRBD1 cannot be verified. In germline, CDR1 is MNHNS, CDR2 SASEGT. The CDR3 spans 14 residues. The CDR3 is CATTRTGPEDGYTF.

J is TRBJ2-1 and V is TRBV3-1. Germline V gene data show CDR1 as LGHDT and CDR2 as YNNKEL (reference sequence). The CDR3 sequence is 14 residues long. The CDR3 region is CASSPSGWFREQFF.

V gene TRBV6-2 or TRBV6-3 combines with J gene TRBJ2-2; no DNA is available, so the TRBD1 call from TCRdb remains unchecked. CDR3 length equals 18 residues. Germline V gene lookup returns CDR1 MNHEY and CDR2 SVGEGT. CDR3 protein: CASSDPLPGGHIAGELFF.

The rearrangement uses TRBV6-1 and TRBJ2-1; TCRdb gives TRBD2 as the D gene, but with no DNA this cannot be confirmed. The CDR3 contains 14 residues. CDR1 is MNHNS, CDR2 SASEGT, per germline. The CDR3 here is CAGQRAIGGGEQFF.

CDR3 in amino acids: CASSYGLSYEQYF. The chain couples TRBV12-3 or TRBV12-4 to TRBJ2-7. The CDR3 length is 13 residues.

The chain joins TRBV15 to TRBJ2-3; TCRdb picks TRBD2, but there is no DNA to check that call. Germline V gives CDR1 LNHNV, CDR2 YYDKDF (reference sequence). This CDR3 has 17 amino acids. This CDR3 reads CATSRQLLAGGSDTQYF.

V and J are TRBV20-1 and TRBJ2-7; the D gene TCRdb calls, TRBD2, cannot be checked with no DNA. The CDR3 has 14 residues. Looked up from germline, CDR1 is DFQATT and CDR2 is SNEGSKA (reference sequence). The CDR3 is CSASPTGLSYEQYF.

Here the CDR3 reads CSARGSDYQPQHF. The rearrangement links TRBV20-1 to TRBJ1-5. The CDR3 extends over 13 amino acids. The germline CDR1 and CDR2 sequences are DFQATT and SNEGSKA (reference sequence).

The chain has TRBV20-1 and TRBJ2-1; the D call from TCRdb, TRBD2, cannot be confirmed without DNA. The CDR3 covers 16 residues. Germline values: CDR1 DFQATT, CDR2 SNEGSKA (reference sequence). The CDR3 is CSARGPTSGRFNEQFF.

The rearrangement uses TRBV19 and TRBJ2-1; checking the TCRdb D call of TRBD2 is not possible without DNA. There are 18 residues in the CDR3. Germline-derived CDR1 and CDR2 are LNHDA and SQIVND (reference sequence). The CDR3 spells CASSKLHLGLAQNNEQFF. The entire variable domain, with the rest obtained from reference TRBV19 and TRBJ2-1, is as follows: DGGITQSPKYLFRKEGQNVTLSCEQNLNHDAMYWYRQDPGQGLRLIYYSQIVNDFQKGDIAEGYSVSREKKESFPLTVTSAQKNPTAFYLCASSKLHLGLAQNNEQFFGPGTRLTVL.

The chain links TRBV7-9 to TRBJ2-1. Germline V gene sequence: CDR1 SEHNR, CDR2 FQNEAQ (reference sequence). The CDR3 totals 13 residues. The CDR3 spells CASSSYSGDEQFF.

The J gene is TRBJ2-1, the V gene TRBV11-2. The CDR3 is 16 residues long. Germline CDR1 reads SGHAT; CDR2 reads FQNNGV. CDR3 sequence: CASSLQLALKVGEQFF.

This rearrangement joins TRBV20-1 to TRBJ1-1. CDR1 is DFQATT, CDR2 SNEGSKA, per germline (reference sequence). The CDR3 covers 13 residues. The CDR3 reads CSATLLAAAEAFF.

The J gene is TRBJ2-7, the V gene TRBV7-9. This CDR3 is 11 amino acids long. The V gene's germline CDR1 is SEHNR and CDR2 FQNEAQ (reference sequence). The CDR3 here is CASSLSGGQYF.

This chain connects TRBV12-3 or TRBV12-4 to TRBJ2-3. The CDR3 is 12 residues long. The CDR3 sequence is CASSLNPSAQYF.

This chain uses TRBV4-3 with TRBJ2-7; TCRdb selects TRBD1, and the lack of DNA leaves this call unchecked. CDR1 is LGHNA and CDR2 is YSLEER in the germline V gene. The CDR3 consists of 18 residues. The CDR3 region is CASSQGPQSGGVPYEQYF.

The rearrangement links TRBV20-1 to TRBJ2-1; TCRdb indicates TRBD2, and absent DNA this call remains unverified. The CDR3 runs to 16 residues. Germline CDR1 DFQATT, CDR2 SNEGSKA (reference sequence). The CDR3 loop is CSARDPTSLAGREQFF.

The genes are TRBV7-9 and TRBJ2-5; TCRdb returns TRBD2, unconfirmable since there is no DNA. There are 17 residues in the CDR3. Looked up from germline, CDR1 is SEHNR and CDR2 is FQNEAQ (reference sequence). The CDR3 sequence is CASSLAFWDSNQETQYF.

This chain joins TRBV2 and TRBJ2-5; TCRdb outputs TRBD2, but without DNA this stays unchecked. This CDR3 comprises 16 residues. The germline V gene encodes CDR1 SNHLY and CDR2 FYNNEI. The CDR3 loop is CASSEGSGGPRETQYF.

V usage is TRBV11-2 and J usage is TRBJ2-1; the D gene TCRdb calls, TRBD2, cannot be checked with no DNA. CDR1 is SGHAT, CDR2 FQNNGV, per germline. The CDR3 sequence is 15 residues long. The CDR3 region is CASTVEGGDKNEQFF.

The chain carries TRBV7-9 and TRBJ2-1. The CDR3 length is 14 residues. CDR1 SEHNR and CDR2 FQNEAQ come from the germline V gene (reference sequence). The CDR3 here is CASSLSASYNEQFF.

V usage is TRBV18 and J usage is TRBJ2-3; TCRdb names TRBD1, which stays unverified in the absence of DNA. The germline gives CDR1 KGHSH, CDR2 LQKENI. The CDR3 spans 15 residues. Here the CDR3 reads CASSRSVGEGDTQYF. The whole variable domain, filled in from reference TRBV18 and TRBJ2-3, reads NAGVMQNPRHLVRRRGQEARLRCSPMKGHSHVYWYRQLPEEGLKFMVYLQKENIIDESGMPKERFSAEFPKEGPSILRIQQVVRGDSAAYFCASSRSVGEGDTQYFGPGTRLTVL.

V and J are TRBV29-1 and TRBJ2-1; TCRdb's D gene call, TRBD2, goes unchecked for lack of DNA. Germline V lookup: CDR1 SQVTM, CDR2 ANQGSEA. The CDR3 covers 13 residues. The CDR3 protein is CSASSGGYNEQFF.

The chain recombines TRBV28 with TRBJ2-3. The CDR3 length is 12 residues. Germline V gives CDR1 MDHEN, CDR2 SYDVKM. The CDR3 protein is CASTIGTDTQYF.

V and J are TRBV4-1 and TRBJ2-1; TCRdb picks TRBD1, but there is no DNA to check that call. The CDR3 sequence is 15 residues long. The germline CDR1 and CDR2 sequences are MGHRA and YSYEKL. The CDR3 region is CASSPRDTIYNEQFF.

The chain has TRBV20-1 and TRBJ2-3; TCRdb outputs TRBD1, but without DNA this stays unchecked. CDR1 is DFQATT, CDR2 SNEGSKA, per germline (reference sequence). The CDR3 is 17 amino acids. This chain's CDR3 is CSARVRRQGLRTDTQYF.

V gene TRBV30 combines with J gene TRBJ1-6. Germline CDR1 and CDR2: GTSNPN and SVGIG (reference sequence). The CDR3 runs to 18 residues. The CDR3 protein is CAWSVIRISSSYNSPLHF.